This TCR beta chain derives from a study of T cell responses to AZD1222 COVID-19 vaccine. Germline CDR1 reads MDHEN; CDR2 reads SYDVKM. The V and J ends lost 3 bases and 4 bases respectively, with 10 bases between them. The CDR3 covers 14 residues. Points from the study as a whole: Donors were mostly white British, more females; clonal diversity possibly underestimated.

Worth noting for this clone: The antigen is unknown.

Assay used: immunoSEQ multiplex PCR; TCRdb lists only in-frame clones, some missing. Of about 150,000 clones in the sample, around 87% were seen once. The receptor comes from an adult who received the AZD1222 COVID-19 vaccine. The rearrangement links TRBV28 to TRBJ1-3, with D perhaps matching TRBD1 (5 bases). The starting material was peripheral blood, obtained 28 days after the second AZD1222 dose. The CDR3 region is CASSFSQGGNTIYF. DNA for the CDR3: TGTGCCAGCAGTTTCTCCCAGGGAGGAAACACCATATATTTT.